These T cell receptor beta chains were read from a single sample in a study of cytomegalovirus exposure and HLA in healthy donors. The assay was immunoSEQ multiplex PCR, and TCRdb's table has in-frame clones only and misses some. The data hold 200,000 or so clones, with approximately 81% observed a single time. The material sequenced was PBMCs. Receptors were obtained from a boy between 10 and 17 years old in good health and CMV-seronegative. Each CDR3 is given with its conserved first and last residue. The D gene is left open where the match is weak. Some rows mark clone size as missing; the rest say once, few, many or name a class of expanded clone.

J gene	D gene	V gene	clone size	CDR3 protein	CDR3 DNA
TRBJ2-5	TRBD2	TRBV5-1	.	CASSRLAGYQETQYF	TGCGCCAGCAGCAGACTAGCGGGGTACCAAGAGACCCAGTACTTC
TRBJ2-7	.	TRBV4-1	.	CASSPSPAAGAYEQYF	TGCGCCAGCAGCCCAAGCCCAGCAGCAGGGGCTTACGAGCAGTACTTC
TRBJ2-6	.	TRBV6-1	.	CASSDTLSTGANVLTF	TGTGCCAGCAGTGACACCCTGAGCACTGGGGCCAACGTCCTGACTTTC
TRBJ1-1	.	TRBV6-1	.	CASSERTGSATEAFF	TGTGCCAGCAGTGAAAGAACGGGATCAGCGACTGAAGCTTTCTTT
TRBJ2-5	.	TRBV6-5	.	CASSYTGETQYF	TGTGCCAGCAGTTACACAGGGGAGACCCAGTACTTC
TRBJ2-1	TRBD2	TRBV28	.	CASSLGLAGVNEQFF	TGTGCCAGCAGTTTAGGACTAGCGGGAGTCAATGAGCAGTTCTTC
TRBJ2-2	TRBD2	TRBV4-3	.	CASSQDRAGERNTGELFF	TGCGCCAGCAGCCAAGATAGAGCGGGGGAGAGGAACACCGGGGAGCTGTTTTTT
TRBJ1-6	.	TRBV5-4	few	CASRPQGGNSPLHF	TGTGCCAGCAGGCCACAGGGTGGCAATTCACCCCTCCACTTT
TRBJ2-7	TRBD1	TRBV7-9	.	CASSQYGDRVHEQYF	TGTGCCAGCAGCCAATACGGGGACAGGGTCCACGAGCAGTACTTC
TRBJ2-2	.	TRBV7-8	.	CASQHRTGELFF	TGTGCCAGCCAGCACAGGACCGGGGAGCTGTTTTTT
TRBJ1-2	.	TRBV20-1	.	CSALDSYGYTF	TGCAGTGCTCTCGACAGCTATGGCTACACCTTC
TRBJ1-2	.	TRBV5-1	.	CASSLRQALNLYGYTF	TGCGCCAGCAGCCTGAGACAGGCTCTTAACTTATATGGCTACACCTTC
TRBJ1-2	.	TRBV7-9	.	CASSLGRGNINGYTF	TGTGCCAGCAGCCTCGGTAGGGGAAATATCAATGGCTACACCTTC
TRBJ1-5	.	TRBV2	once	CASSVSGMGNQPQHF	TGTGCCAGCAGTGTGTCGGGGATGGGTAATCAGCCCCAGCATTTT
TRBJ2-1	TRBD1	TRBV15	.	CATSSPNRGLDEQFF	TGTGCCACCAGCAGTCCTAACAGGGGGCTCGATGAGCAGTTCTTC
TRBJ2-7	.	TRBV2	.	CASKEGYEQYF	TGTGCCAGCAAGGAGGGGTACGAGCAGTACTTC
TRBJ1-2	.	TRBV7-6	once	CASSLALQGSNYGYTF	TGTGCCAGCAGCTTAGCACTCCAGGGATCTAACTATGGCTACACCTTC
TRBJ1-4	.	TRBV5-6	once	CASSLGREGEKLFF	TGTGCCAGCAGCTTGGGCAGGGAGGGGGAAAAACTGTTTTTT
TRBJ2-3	TRBD2	TRBV7-8	.	CASSLTSGSGTDTQYF	TGTGCCAGCAGCTTGACTAGCGGGAGCGGCACAGATACGCAGTATTTT
TRBJ2-7	TRBD1	TRBV28	.	CASTSTGTPYEQYF	TGTGCCAGCACCTCGACAGGGACACCCTACGAGCAGTACTTC
TRBJ2-7	.	TRBV5-1	.	CASSLGGSSYEQYF	TGCGCCAGCAGCTTGGGCGGAAGCTCCTACGAGCAGTACTTC
TRBJ2-5	TRBD1	TRBV10-2	.	CASSVSAGGQETQYF	TGCGCCAGCAGTGTCTCGGCAGGGGGCCAAGAGACCCAGTACTTC
TRBJ2-3	TRBD1	TRBV19	.	CATMTGTGVTDTQYF	TGTGCCACCATGACGGGGACAGGGGTCACAGATACGCAGTATTTT
TRBJ1-2	.	TRBV11-2	few	CASSSEEVLYGYTF	TGTGCCAGCAGTTCGGAGGAGGTGCTCTATGGCTACACCTTC
TRBJ2-1	.	TRBV4-2	.	CASSQKWEGGNEQFF	TGTGCCAGCAGCCAAAAGTGGGAGGGGGGGAATGAGCAGTTCTTC
TRBJ1-3	.	TRBV9	.	CASSPGGAGNTIYF	TGTGCCAGCAGCCCCGGGGGGGCTGGAAACACCATATATTTT
TRBJ2-1	TRBD2	TRBV27	.	CASSLKLGGRTYNEQFF	TGTGCCAGCAGTTTAAAACTAGGCGGGAGAACCTACAATGAGCAGTTCTTC
TRBJ2-5	.	TRBV1	.	CTSSQEPSRDKGETQYF	TGCACCAGCAGCCAAGAGCCCAGCAGGGACAAGGGAGAGACCCAGTACTTC
TRBJ1-2	TRBD1	TRBV29-1	.	CSVEGGTGGSGYTF	TGCAGCGTTGAAGGCGGGACAGGGGGCTCTGGCTACACCTTC
TRBJ2-5	TRBD1	TRBV7-7	.	CASSLTGVIPETQYF	TGTGCTAGCAGCTTAACAGGGGTGATACCAGAGACCCAGTACTTC
TRBJ2-7	.	TRBV7-7	.	CASSLVEQGPYEQYF	TGTGCTAGCAGCTTAGTGGAGCAGGGCCCCTACGAGCAGTACTTC
TRBJ2-7	.	TRBV11-2	.	CASSRQGLYYEQYF	TGTGCCAGCAGCCGACAGGGACTGTACTACGAGCAGTACTTC
TRBJ2-5	TRBD2	TRBV29-1	.	CSVEGWVAGGQETQYF	TGCAGCGTTGAAGGGTGGGTAGCGGGAGGGCAAGAGACCCAGTACTTC
TRBJ2-2	.	TRBV5-1	.	CASSLTSKGTGELFF	TGCGCCAGCAGCTTGACTAGCAAGGGGACCGGGGAGCTGTTTTTT
TRBJ2-7	.	TRBV7-9	few	CASSPRGPYEQYF	TGTGCCAGCAGCCCTAGGGGTCCCTACGAGCAGTACTTC
TRBJ2-1	TRBD2	TRBV7-9	.	CASSPRAGGYFNEQFF	TGTGCCAGCAGCCCAAGAGCGGGAGGTTACTTCAATGAGCAGTTCTTC
TRBJ2-7	TRBD1	TRBV27	once	CASRRQGTYEQYF	TGTGCCAGCAGGAGACAGGGGACCTACGAGCAGTACTTC
TRBJ2-1	TRBD1	TRBV27	.	CASTLAGGISYNEQFF	TGTGCCAGCACCTTGGCAGGGGGTATCTCCTACAATGAGCAGTTCTTC
TRBJ1-2	TRBD1	TRBV30	.	CAWSVRRTTGGGYTF	TGTGCCTGGAGTGTACGTCGAACAACAGGGGGTGGCTACACCTTC
TRBJ2-7	TRBD2	TRBV5-1	.	CASSRLGLEGGEQYF	TGCGCCAGCAGCCGGCTAGGACTAGAGGGCGGGGAGCAGTACTTC